In this sample, the clone carrying this TCR beta chain turned up many times. Antigen specificity is unknown. The data stem from a study of response to subunit inactivated influenza vaccine. Study results and limitations: T cells newly recruited by each seasonal influenza vaccination are few, the authors suggested.

The CDR3 spans 11 residues. Germline CDR1 reads MDHEN; CDR2 reads SYDVKM. V was clipped by 8 bases and J by 4 bases, with 7 bases between them. Via MiXCR, TCRdb re-called the RT-PCR reads, giving one row per CDR3 protein. The data show some 520,000 distinct CDR3 sequences, 15% to 20% seen once. The chain employs TRBV28 and TRBJ2-3, with D hard to call. This receptor was obtained from a man between 50 and 75 years old who received an inactivated influenza vaccine. Sequencing used CD4+ T cells sorted from PBMCs, obtained less than 30 months after vaccination. The CDR3 is CASGTSDTQYF. DNA of the CDR3: TGTGCCAGCGGCACATCAGATACGCAGTATTTT.